What follows describes a single T cell receptor (beta chain). This clone's antigen is unknown. Qualities for individual bases were not recorded, and no much larger clone is one base off. One collaborating source in Seattle enrolled patients while the patients were actively infected and followed the patients over time throughout the course of disease. Collaborating institutions collected whole blood in K2EDTA tubes following their own protocols. For TCRbeta analysis, collaborators shipped samples in one of three forms: frozen whole blood, isolated PBMCs, or DNA extracted from either of those sample types. The CDR3 goes from the cysteine to the phenylalanine over 18 residues. Only the CDR3 part of the read is kept: 54 bases, read in frame from the first base. Between the V and J ends, shortened by 1 base and 0 bases respectively, the junction contains 15 bases. For CDR1 and CDR2, the germline V gene lists MGHRA and YSYEKL.

The data originate from a study of blood T cell repertoires in COVID-19 (TCRdb year 2020). Some background on the complete study: Samples covering the acute and convalescent phases of COVID-19 were provided by collaborators in the United States, Italy and Spain. Subjects who had been exposed to COVID-19, were actively infected with it, or had recovered from it provided the deeply sampled blood TCRbeta repertoires that made up the dataset. Samples came from the ongoing ImmuneRACE study (first 160 participants) plus 1,254 subjects from 6 global collaborators. The prospective study material was composed of cDNA or gDNA derived from T cells, B-cell-depleted T cells, or PBMCs. The sample metadata nearly always contained a de-identified subject ID, COVID-19 status, age in years and sex. Where available, HLA class I and class II types were obtained from metadata supplied by the sample provider rather than from assay-based typing. The repertoires were released in a freely available public database intended as a resource for research on the immune response to SARS-CoV-2. Study-wide conclusions, independent of this receptor: Clinical and demographic metadata were provided uncurated, with the amount varying by source and participant.

TCRbeta CDR3 regions were amplified from genomic DNA by means of the immunoSEQ Assay, a bias-controlled multiplex PCR. In the authors' own workflow: The number of nucleated cells in each sample was estimated by amplification of reference gene primers within the assay. To quantify the absolute abundance of each unique TCRbeta CDR3 rearrangement, sequence reads were collapsed and filtered. For each sample, productive Simpson clonality was calculated as the square root of Simpson's diversity index over productive rearrangements. TCRdb provides this immuneACCESS table in a form limited to in-frame rearrangements. Some clones are lacking; in checked studies, under half of them reflect an unresolved V gene, and why the rest are absent is not known. The V and J calls and clone size come from that table; D and trimming were worked out from the DNA. This sample comprises under 200,000 clones, roughly four fifths of them detected only once. The top ten clonotypes cover under 3.5% of the sample.

The clonotype originates from a woman of 80 years or more with COVID-19, enrolled during active disease. Recombination connected TRBV4-1 to TRBJ1-4; confidence is insufficient to name the D gene. Material: peripheral blood. The DNA sequence is as follows: TGCGCCAGCAGCCAAGGACTTTTCCTTTCCGCAACTAATGAAAAACTGTTTTTT. It translates as CASSQGLFLSATNEKLFF.